This T cell receptor beta chain was recorded in a study of human T cells and chemical hapten exposure. About the study: Slight differences in pooled library volume were the main source of varying TCR yields across samples. Study results and caveats: Counts of TCRs above 1 in 1000 frequency stayed unchanged with DPC sensitization.

A single record per CDR3 protein comes from TCRdb applying MiXCR to the RACE reads. This table has a few hundred thousand distinct CDR3 sequences, roughly 6% appearing once. Time point defined: pre-sensitization, week 0. As for treatment: therapeutic diphenylcyclopropenone sensitization with weekly scalp DPC. Looked up from germline, CDR1 is MDHEN and CDR2 is SYDVKM. V gave up 9 bases and J gave up 2 bases, with 27 bases separating them. CDR3 size: 18 residues. On this clonotype: The target antigen is unknown.

The V call is TRBV28, the J call TRBJ2-3; possible D gene TRBD2, 6 bases. This specimen was whole blood, taken in connection with sensitization to the hapten diphenylcyclopropenone (DPC). The receptor was derived from a young woman with alopecia areata. Some clones in this sample may be carry-over from other donors' samples. The CDR3 is CASTNPGTQLIDTDTQYF. The CDR3 coding sequence is TGTGCCAGTACGAATCCCGGGACTCAACTTATCGACACAGATACGCAGTATTTT.